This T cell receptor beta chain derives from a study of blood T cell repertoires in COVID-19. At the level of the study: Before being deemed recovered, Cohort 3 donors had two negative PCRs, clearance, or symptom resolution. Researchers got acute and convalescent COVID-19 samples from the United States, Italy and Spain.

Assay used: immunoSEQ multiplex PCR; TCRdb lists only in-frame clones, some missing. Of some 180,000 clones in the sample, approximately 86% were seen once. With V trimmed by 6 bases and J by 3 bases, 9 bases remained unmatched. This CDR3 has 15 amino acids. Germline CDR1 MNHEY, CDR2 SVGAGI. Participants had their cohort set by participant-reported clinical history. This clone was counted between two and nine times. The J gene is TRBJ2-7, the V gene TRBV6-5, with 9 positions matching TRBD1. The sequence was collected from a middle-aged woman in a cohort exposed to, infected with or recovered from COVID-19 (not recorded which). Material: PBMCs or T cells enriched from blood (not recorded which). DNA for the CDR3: TGTGCCAGCAGCCCCCCCGGGACAGGGAGCTACGAGCAGTACTTC. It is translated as CASSPPGTGSYEQYF.